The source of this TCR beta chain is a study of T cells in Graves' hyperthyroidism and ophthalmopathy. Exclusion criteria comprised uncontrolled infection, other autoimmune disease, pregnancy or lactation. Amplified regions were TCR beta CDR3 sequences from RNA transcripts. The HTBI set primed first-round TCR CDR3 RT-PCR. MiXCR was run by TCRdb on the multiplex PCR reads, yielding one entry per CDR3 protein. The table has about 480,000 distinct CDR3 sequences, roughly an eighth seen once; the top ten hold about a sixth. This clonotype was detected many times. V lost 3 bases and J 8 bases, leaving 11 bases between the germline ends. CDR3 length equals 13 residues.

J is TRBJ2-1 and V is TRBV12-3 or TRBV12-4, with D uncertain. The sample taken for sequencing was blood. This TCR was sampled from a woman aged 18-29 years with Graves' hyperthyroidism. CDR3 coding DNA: TGTGCCAGCAGTTTTCCGGTCAGGTATGAGCAGTTCTTC. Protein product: CASSFPVRYEQFF.